This T cell receptor (beta chain) was obtained from a study of T cell responses to AZD1222 COVID-19 vaccine. Study results and limitations: Following two doses of AZD1222, Spike-specific TCR breadth and depth rose. Only a handful of people who got AZD1222 tested seropositive at baseline. Nearly half of spike-specific TCRs reportedly go after variant regions that carry no mutations.

Germline values: CDR1 SGHAT, CDR2 FQNNGV. V shed 3 bases and J shed 1 base, with 9 bases lying between them. This CDR3 has 15 amino acids. Regarding this clone: Antigen specificity is unknown.

TCRdb keeps only in-frame clones here, not all; method: immunoSEQ multiplex PCR. Among around 66,000 clones listed, 79% were seen once. This chain uses TRBV11-2 with TRBJ2-2, with D possibly being TRBD2 (5 bases). The sequences come from peripheral blood, collected on day 0 of MenACWY control vaccination. The source is an adult in good health. The CDR3 DNA reads TGTGCCAGCAGCTTTTCGGGGTTGAACACCGGGGAGCTGTTTTTT. This codes for CASSFSGLNTGELFF.